This T cell receptor (beta chain) was captured by sequencing in a study of OX40 agonist ivuxolimab in advanced cancers. Whole-study context: Prior therapy, whether anti-PD-1, anti-PD-L1 or anti-CTLA-4, was allowed, and less than 45% had some. Broader study findings: Nonresponders included some who also had low normalized T-cell clonal expansion.

Sequencing was performed with immunoSEQ multiplex PCR; in TCRdb, only in-frame clones are kept and a portion is missing. The data contain around 26,000 clones, approximately 81% of them singletons. Comment on this clone: The antigen is undetermined.

V gave up 4 bases and J gave up 0 bases, with 10 bases separating them. Per the germline V gene, CDR1 is MNHNS and CDR2 is SASEGT. The CDR3 is 14 amino acids. A history of autoimmune disease or systemic immunosuppression excluded patients. The sequence was obtained from an adult with an advanced solid tumor such as melanoma, head and neck, liver or kidney cancer. This material consisted of CD4+ or CD8+ T cells sorted from blood, taken in a trial of the OX40 agonist ivuxolimab. The chain carries TRBV6-1 and TRBJ2-7; D gene unclear. DNA for the CDR3: TGTGCCAGCAGTGTTTTGCAGTCCTCCTACGAGCAGTACTTC. Its protein product is CASSVLQSSYEQYF.